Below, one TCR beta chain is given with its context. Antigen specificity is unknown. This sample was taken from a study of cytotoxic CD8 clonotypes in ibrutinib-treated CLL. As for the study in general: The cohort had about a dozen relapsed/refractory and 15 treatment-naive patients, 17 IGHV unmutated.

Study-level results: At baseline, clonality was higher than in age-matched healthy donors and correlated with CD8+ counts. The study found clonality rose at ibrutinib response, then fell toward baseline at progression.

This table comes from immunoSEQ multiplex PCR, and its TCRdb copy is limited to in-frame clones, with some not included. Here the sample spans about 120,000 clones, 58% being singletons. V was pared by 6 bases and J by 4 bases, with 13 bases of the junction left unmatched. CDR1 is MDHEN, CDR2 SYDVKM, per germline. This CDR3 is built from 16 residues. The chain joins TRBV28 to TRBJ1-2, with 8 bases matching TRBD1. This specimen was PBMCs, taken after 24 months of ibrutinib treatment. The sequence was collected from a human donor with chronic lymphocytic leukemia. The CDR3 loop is CASSPDWTGSSYGYTF. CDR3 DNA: TGTGCCAGCAGCCCAGACTGGACAGGGTCTTCCTATGGCTACACCTTC.